This T cell receptor (beta chain) is drawn from a study of T cell repertoires in cytomegalovirus infection. Background on the study: Shared public TCR beta signatures pointed to both CMV infection and a matching HLA type. Points from the study as a whole: Identification of carriers of CMV plus the relevant HLA was achieved through cumulative public TCR beta family frequency.

A word on this clonotype: Its antigen remains unidentified.

TCRdb redid the calling of the reads with MiXCR, one entry per CDR3 protein. The sample yields about 27,000 distinct CDR3 sequences, around a fifth seen once. The sequence derives from a human donor in good health (CMV status not recorded). Some clones in this sample may be carry-over from other donors' samples. This specimen was CD8+ T cells from cultured PBMCs, taken from culture after CMV antigen stimulation.

For the CDR3, the DNA is TGTGCCAGCAGCTTAGCTGAGCAGAACGAGCAGTACTTC. It translates to CASSLAEQNEQYF. J is TRBJ2-7 and V is TRBV7-6, with D hard to call. Per germline, CDR1 SGHVS and CDR2 FNYEAQ. The CDR3 loop spans 13 amino acids. Trimming removed 0 bases from V and 5 bases from J, with 8 bases in between.